This entry lists 6 T cell receptor beta chains sequenced from one sample in a study of shared clonotypes between healthy human individuals. It was CD45RO-negative cells, positively selected for CCR7, that made up naive CD8 cells, with terminally differentiated effector memory CD45RA+ cells excluded. Profiling relied on immunoSEQ multiplex PCR, and the TCRdb table lists in-frame clones only, not all of them. The repertoire consists of around 1,900,000 clones, with 93% occurring once and the leading ten covering 1.5% to 2%. Sequencing was performed on naive CD8+ T cells from PBMCs. The receptor source for this set is a young man in good health. Some clones in this sample may be carry-over from other donors' samples.

The chain is built from TRBV5-6 and TRBJ2-7, with a possible D match to TRBD2 (6 bases). The CDR3 extends over 13 amino acids. V shed 1 base and J shed 6 bases, with 11 bases lying between them. Germline V gene lookup returns CDR1 SGHDT and CDR2 YYEEEE. CDR3 sequence reads: CASSLTVGGEQYF. CDR3 sequence (DNA): TGTGCCAGCAGCTTGACGGTCGGGGGCGAGCAGTACTTC.

The chain couples TRBV28 to TRBJ1-5, with a weak D call TRBD1 (5 bases). Trimming cost V 8 bases and J 9 bases, with 14 bases left between them. CDR3 length: 12 residues. The germline CDR1 and CDR2 sequences are MDHEN and SYDVKM. The CDR3 is CASAFGAGPQHF. The CDR3 DNA reads as TGTGCCAGCGCCTTCGGGGCCGGGCCCCAGCATTTT.

The chain is built from TRBV7-9 and TRBJ2-7; the D gene is possibly TRBD1 (5 bases). Germline V gene data show CDR1 as SEHNR and CDR2 as FQNEAQ (reference sequence). V was cut by 5 bases and J by 5 bases, with 10 bases left in between. The CDR3 is 12 residues long. Here the CDR3 reads CASSPNRHEQYF. The DNA for the CDR3 is TGTGCCAGCAGCCCGAACAGGCACGAGCAGTACTTC.

The chain joins TRBV27 to TRBJ2-5; D ambiguous. Deletions cut 6 bases from V and 2 bases from J, with 7 bases between. Germline V lookup: CDR1 MNHEY, CDR2 SMNVEV (reference sequence). The CDR3 is made up of 12 amino acids. The CDR3 loop is CASSKTQETQYF. The CDR3 coding sequence is TGTGCCAGCAGCAAAACGCAAGAGACCCAGTACTTC.

The V gene is TRBV7-9, the J gene TRBJ2-7; possibly TRBD2 for D (5 bases). The germline gives CDR1 SEHNR, CDR2 FQNEAQ (reference sequence). Deletions cut 3 bases from V and 6 bases from J, with 12 bases between. The CDR3 runs to 13 residues. As DNA, the CDR3 is TGTGCCAGCAGCTTCGGGGTAGTTCGCGAGCAGTACTTC. Its protein is CASSFGVVREQYF.

This clone has only a few counts. The chain joins TRBV28 to TRBJ2-2, with D maybe TRBD2 (5 bases). Trimming took 3 bases from V and 6 from J, leaving 8 bases between them. The CDR3 covers 13 residues. CDR1 and CDR2 from the germline V gene are MDHEN and SYDVKM. The CDR3 DNA follows: TGTGCCAGCAGTTTGGGGAGACCCGGGGAGCTGTTTTTT. Translation: CASSLGRPGELFF.